This T cell receptor (beta chain) was captured by sequencing in a study of shared clonotypes between healthy human individuals. The CDR3 is made up of 13 amino acids. V shed 5 bases and J 3 bases; nucleotides not matched to a gene: 2. In germline, CDR1 is MNHEY, CDR2 SMNVEV (reference sequence). Assay execution proceeded at the deep level. The data were produced by immunoSEQ multiplex PCR, yet TCRdb's version contains in-frame clones alone and is incomplete. There are a few hundred thousand clones in the sample; around two thirds occur only once, and 10% lies in the top ten. The sequence was collected from a man aged 25 to 45 in good health. The gene calls are TRBV27 and TRBJ2-7; 9 nucleotides match TRBD1. The sequencing sample was made of memory CD4+ T cells sorted from blood. Subset defined: CD45RA-negative fraction. CDR3 sequence: CASSPTGGYEQYF. The CDR3 region has the DNA TGTGCCAGCAGTCCGACAGGGGGCTACGAGCAGTACTTC.